Listed below are T cell receptor beta chains from one sample, sequenced in a study of blood T cell repertoires in COVID-19. Sequencing used immunoSEQ multiplex PCR; TCRdb keeps in-frame clones, though not all of them. This table has fewer than 200,000 clones, about 86% appearing once. Input material: PBMCs or T cells enriched from blood (not recorded which). These receptors all stem from a woman aged 45-65 years in a cohort exposed to, infected with or recovered from COVID-19 (not recorded which). The CDR3 runs from the conserved cysteine through the conserved F or W.

j_call v_call cdr3_aa
TRBJ2-4 TRBV18 CASSPRYQGNIQYF
TRBJ2-1 TRBV7-2 CASSLIRDSYNEQFF
TRBJ1-5 TRBV7-2 CASSLGTGRSNQPQHF
TRBJ1-1 TRBV10-1 CASSEFLGSTEAFF
TRBJ2-7 TRBV6-1 CASSESLPGGAAYEQYF
TRBJ1-1 TRBV12-3/TRBV12-4 CASNRDFNTEAFF
TRBJ1-5 TRBV21-1 CASSKGGDKKNQPQHF
TRBJ2-1 TRBV29-1 CSARLAGAHNEQFF
TRBJ1-2 TRBV29-1 CSVAFNTYGYTF
TRBJ2-1 TRBV7-2 CASSEDGATGEQFF
TRBJ1-4 TRBV4-2 CASSPGEGARYEKLFF
TRBJ2-1 TRBV5-1 CASSYVVRDSSYNEQFF
TRBJ1-1 TRBV6-5 CASSWTQGSEAFF